This entry lists 24 T cell receptor beta chains sequenced from one sample in a study of T cells in Graves' hyperthyroidism and ophthalmopathy. Regions amplified from RNA transcripts were the TCR beta CDR3 regions. HTBI primers were employed in a first-round RT-PCR of the TCR CDR3. MiXCR, applied by TCRdb to the multiplex PCR reads, yields one record per CDR3 protein. The data contain over 450,000 distinct CDR3 sequences, roughly 15% of them singletons. The material sequenced was blood. These receptors originate from a woman younger than 30 with Graves' ophthalmopathy.

This clonotype was observed at least ten times. The chain employs TRBV2 and TRBJ1-2, with 8 nucleotides matching TRBD1. This CDR3 comprises 15 residues. The V gene's germline CDR1 is SNHLY and CDR2 FYNNEI. The V and J ends lost 8 bases and 5 bases, in that order; junction bases with no gene match: 13. This chain's CDR3 is CASVQGSGGLYGYTF. As DNA, the CDR3 is TGTGCCAGCGTGCAGGGGTCAGGGGGCTTATATGGCTACACCTTC.

The V call is TRBV7-9, the J call TRBJ1-2, with TRBD1 as a possible D gene (5 bases). The CDR3 has 14 amino acids. Germline lookup yields CDR1 SEHNR and CDR2 FQNEAQ (reference sequence). The V end was cut by 5 bases, the J end by 0 bases, with 10 bases between. The chain's CDR3 is CASSHGDSNYGYTF. CDR3 coding DNA: TGTGCCAGCAGCCATGGGGACTCTAACTATGGCTACACCTTC.

Many counts were recorded for this clonotype. The chain joins TRBV28 to TRBJ1-1, with D tentatively TRBD1 (5 bases). Trimming took 4 bases from V and 4 from J, leaving 16 bases between them. The CDR3 length is 15 residues. Germline V gives CDR1 MDHEN, CDR2 SYDVKM. The DNA of the CDR3 is TGTGCCAGCAGTTCAATAGGGGAGTCGAGCACTGAAGCTTTCTTT. Residues: CASSSIGESSTEAFF.

V and J are TRBV5-1 and TRBJ1-3, with D perhaps TRBD1 (5 bases). The CDR3 loop spans 18 amino acids. Trimming took 0 bases from V and 0 from J, leaving 16 bases between them. Germline assignment: CDR1 SGHRS and CDR2 YFSETQ. For the CDR3, the DNA is TGCGCCAGCAGCTTGGTATCGGGACGGAGGAGCTCTGGAAACACCATATATTTT. Its protein product is CASSLVSGRRSSGNTIYF.

This clonotype has more than one count but fewer than ten. The V gene is TRBV20-1, the J gene TRBJ2-3; 8 bases agree with TRBD2. The CDR3 is 16 residues long. Trimming removed 4 bases from V and 2 bases from J; junction bases left unmatched: 11. CDR1 DFQATT and CDR2 SNEGSKA come from the germline V gene (reference sequence). The chain's CDR3 is CSAMGLGGGATDTQYF. In nucleotides, the CDR3 is TGCAGTGCTATGGGACTAGGGGGAGGGGCCACAGATACGCAGTATTTT.

This clonotype turned up a few times. A much larger clone differs from this one at a single base, so this may be a read error. For the CDR3, the DNA is TGTGCCAGCAGCGGTTGGGGGGAGCTGTTTTTT. Its translation is CASSGWGELFF. This chain connects TRBV9 to TRBJ2-2; no clear D gene. Trimming pared 3 bases from V and 8 bases from J, leaving 5 bases between. The length of the CDR3 is 11 residues. From germline, CDR1 is SGDLS and CDR2 YYNGEE.

This clonotype occurred many times. This chain connects TRBV28 to TRBJ1-2; 9 bases are a match to TRBD1. CDR1 is MDHEN, CDR2 SYDVKM, per germline. Unmatched junction bases numbered 5, after V lost 5 bases and J lost 4 bases. The CDR3 has 14 amino acids. Here the CDR3 reads CASSTRDRAYGYTF. The CDR3 region has the DNA TGTGCCAGCAGTACCCGGGACAGGGCCTATGGCTACACCTTC.

Note on this clonotype: A much more abundant neighbour one base away suggests this may be a read error. The V gene is TRBV6-1, the J gene TRBJ1-5; no clear D. CDR1 is MNHNS and CDR2 is SASEGT in the germline V gene. The CDR3 sequence is 16 residues long. The CDR3 loop reads CASSQPGRGNNRPQHF. CDR3 bases: TGTGCCAGCAGCCAGCCTGGGCGGGGAAACAATCGGCCCCAGCATTTT.

This clonotype was found once. This could be a read error, since a much larger clone is one nucleotide away. This chain joins TRBV12-3 or TRBV12-4 and TRBJ2-7; tentatively, D is TRBD1 or TRBD2 (5 bases each). V shed 7 bases and J shed 6 bases, with 16 bases lying between them. The CDR3 is made up of 13 amino acids. The CDR3 coding sequence is TGTGCCAGCATGGGGACCGCCAACTCCGAGCAGTACTTC. Protein sequence: CASMGTANSEQYF.

In this sample, this clonotype turned up many times. The chain employs TRBV12-3 or TRBV12-4 and TRBJ2-1, with TRBD2 identical over 10 bases. The CDR3 loop spans 14 amino acids. With 7 bases clipped from V and 7 bases from J, the junction kept 7 bases outside the gene matches. The CDR3 protein is CASTFSGGRNEQFF. The CDR3 DNA reads TGTGCCAGCACCTTTAGCGGGGGGAGGAATGAGCAGTTCTTC.

This clonotype was seen a few times. The chain recombines TRBV29-1 with TRBJ2-7; the D gene is possibly TRBD2 (6 bases). The length of the CDR3 is 13 residues. Germline V gives CDR1 SQVTM, CDR2 ANQGSEA. Trimming shortened V by 4 bases and J by 3 bases, and 13 bases separated the two germline ends. DNA for the CDR3: TGCAGCGTTGTGGCGGGAACACACTACGAGCAGTACTTC. Translation: CSVVAGTHYEQYF.

The V gene is TRBV3-1, the J gene TRBJ2-4; tentatively, D is TRBD1 (5 bases). The germline V gene encodes CDR1 LGHDT and CDR2 YNNKEL (reference sequence). Trimming removed 0 bases from V and 0 bases from J, with 9 bases in between. The CDR3 consists of 16 residues. The CDR3 sequence: CASSQEGALAKNIQYF. In DNA, the CDR3 is TGTGCCAGCAGCCAAGAAGGGGCATTAGCCAAAAACATTCAGTACTTC.

To note about this clonotype: A junction boundary mismatches the germline segment, possibly from a read error. The chain is built from TRBV7-7 and TRBJ2-1; TRBD1 aligns across 8 bases. The V gene's germline CDR1 is SSHAT and CDR2 FNYEAQ (reference sequence). The CDR3 is 13 amino acids. The CDR3 loop reads CASSFDRGGEQFF. The CDR3, as DNA: TGTGCTAGCAGCTTTGACAGGGGTGGTGAGCAGTTCTTC.

There are a few counts of this clonotype. The chain links TRBV4-2 to TRBJ1-1; weak D call: TRBD1 (5 bases). Germline V CDR1 and CDR2: LGHNA, YNFKEQ. V was pared by 1 base and J by 1 base, with 7 bases between. The CDR3 is made up of 14 amino acids. The DNA for the CDR3 is TGTGCCAGCAGCCAAGTCGACAGGAACACTGAAGCTTTCTTT. Amino acids: CASSQVDRNTEAFF.

This clonotype was counted ten times or more. V usage is TRBV28 and J usage is TRBJ1-2; D is ambiguous. The V and J ends lost 3 bases and 8 bases respectively, with 13 bases between them. CDR3 length: 13 amino acids. From germline, CDR1 is MDHEN and CDR2 SYDVKM. This CDR3 is CASSLHQSLGYTF. The DNA of the CDR3 is TGTGCCAGCAGTTTGCACCAGTCTTTAGGCTACACCTTC.

As regards this clonotype: A much bigger clone sits one base away, suggesting this may be a read error. The chain carries TRBV20-1 and TRBJ1-2; TRBD1 aligns across 8 bases. CDR3 length: 13 amino acids. Germline V lookup: CDR1 DFQATT, CDR2 SNEGSKA (reference sequence). The CDR3 DNA reads as TGCAGTGCTCACAGGGGGGCTAACCATGGCTACACCTTC. Translated: CSAHRGANHGYTF.

The rearrangement joins TRBV20-1 to TRBJ2-1; either TRBD1 or TRBD2 may fit D (5 bases each). V was pared by 0 bases and J by 0 bases, with 12 bases between. Germline V lookup: CDR1 DFQATT, CDR2 SNEGSKA (reference sequence). This CDR3 has 16 residues. In nucleotides, the CDR3 is TGCAGTGCTAGAGATGGAGCAGGGAGCTCCTACAATGAGCAGTTCTTC. It translates to CSARDGAGSSYNEQFF.

This chain uses TRBV27 with TRBJ2-7, with D possibly TRBD2 on 6 matching bases. The V and J ends lost 5 bases and 7 bases respectively, with 18 bases between them. The CDR3 runs 14 residues. Germline V gene sequence: CDR1 MNHEY, CDR2 SMNVEV (reference sequence). Here the CDR3 DNA reads TGTGCCAGCAGTCCCGCGGGACCGACTAGGGAGCAGTACTTC. It encodes CASSPAGPTREQYF.

This clonotype was detected only a few times. The chain employs TRBV9 and TRBJ1-2; the match to TRBD1 covers 7 bases. CDR1 SGDLS and CDR2 YYNGEE come from the germline V gene. The V and J ends lost 3 bases and 0 bases, in that order; junction bases with no gene match: 8. The CDR3 totals 16 residues. The CDR3 coding sequence is TGTGCCAGCAGCGGGACCGGACAGGCATCTAACTATGGCTACACCTTC. Translating it yields CASSGTGQASNYGYTF. Based on the CDR3 plus reference TRBV9 and TRBJ1-2, the full variable domain is DSGVTQTPKHLITATGQRVTLRCSPRSGDLSVYWYQQSLDQGLQFLIQYYNGEERAKGNILERFSAQQFPDLHSELNLSSLELGDSALYFCASSGTGQASNYGYTFGSGTRLTVV.

In its sample, this clonotype was seen many times. V is TRBV27 and J is TRBJ2-1; D is perhaps TRBD2 (6 bases). Trimming pared 4 bases from V and 0 bases from J, leaving 16 bases between. The CDR3 loop spans 17 amino acids. Germline lookup yields CDR1 MNHEY and CDR2 SMNVEV (reference sequence). For the CDR3, the DNA is TGTGCCAGCAGTTCCTGGACTAACGATTACTCCTACAATGAGCAGTTCTTC. This gives the protein CASSSWTNDYSYNEQFF.

This clonotype was detected many times. The chain employs TRBV11-1 and TRBJ2-1; possible D gene TRBD2, 5 bases. Germline CDR1 reads SGHAT; CDR2 reads FQDESV (reference sequence). CDR3 length: 16 amino acids. Trimming left V 2 bases short and J 5 bases short, with 16 bases between. The CDR3: CASSLSHGLLDNEQFF. In DNA, the CDR3 is TGTGCCAGCAGCTTATCGCATGGACTCCTTGACAATGAGCAGTTCTTC.

This clonotype has only a few counts. The CDR3 loop is CASSLRQGKHSGANVLTF. CDR3 bases: TGCGCCAGCAGTCTAAGGCAGGGAAAACACTCTGGGGCCAACGTCCTGACTTTC. The chain combines TRBV10-1 with TRBJ2-6; D might be TRBD1 (5 bases). V lost 5 bases and J 0 bases, leaving 17 bases between the germline ends. The germline CDR1 and CDR2 sequences are WNHNN and SYGVQD (reference sequence). The CDR3 consists of 18 residues.

This clonotype was found many times. The V and J genes are TRBV6-1 and TRBJ1-1; D is unclear. Per the germline V gene, CDR1 is MNHNS and CDR2 is SASEGT. The V end lost 9 bases, the J end lost 3 bases, and 11 bases lay between the germline ends. The CDR3 is made up of 12 amino acids. The CDR3 loop is CASLRFYTEAFF. CDR3 in DNA: TGTGCCAGTTTGAGGTTTTACACTGAAGCTTTCTTT.

The table lists this clonotype with a few counts. The chain couples TRBV5-1 to TRBJ1-1; 7 nucleotides align to TRBD1. Trimming took 4 bases from V and 0 from J; bases not matched to a gene: 6. The CDR3 runs to 15 residues. CDR1 SGHRS and CDR2 YFSETQ come from the germline V gene. The CDR3 protein is CASSLTTGVNTEAFF. DNA for the CDR3: TGCGCCAGCAGCCTTACTACAGGGGTGAACACTGAAGCTTTCTTT.